Listed here are 20 T cell receptor beta chains from one sample, sequenced in a study of blood T cell repertoires in COVID-19. Measured with immunoSEQ multiplex PCR; TCRdb has only the in-frame clones, and not every one. The sample holds about 140,000 clones; 87% are singletons and the top ten take just under 0.95%. Sequencing input: peripheral blood. These receptors all come from a woman aged 45-59 years with acute or convalescent COVID-19.

The V and J genes are TRBV5-1 and TRBJ2-1; possibly TRBD1 for D (6 bases). The germline V gene encodes CDR1 SGHRS and CDR2 YFSETQ. The ends were cut back, 0 bases at V and 4 bases at J, with 14 bases in the middle. CDR3 length: 16 residues. CDR3 in amino acids: CASSLATGSGYNEQFF. The CDR3 DNA follows: TGCGCCAGCAGCTTGGCCACAGGGAGTGGGTACAATGAGCAGTTCTTC.

This clone was seen just once. The chain joins TRBV11-3 to TRBJ2-2; TRBD2 is a possible D gene (6 bases). Germline V gene sequence: CDR1 SGHNT, CDR2 YENEEA. V gave up 4 bases and J gave up 3 bases, with 15 bases separating them. The length of the CDR3 is 16 residues. The DNA for the CDR3 is TGTGCCAGCAGCTCCCTCGGGGGAGAGTACACCGGGGAGCTGTTTTTT. As protein: CASSSLGGEYTGELFF.

This clone occurred once. The chain carries TRBV21-1 and TRBJ1-3; the table names TRBD1, a call not compared with the DNA. TRBV21-1 is a documented pseudogene. This CDR3 is 17 amino acids long. CDR3 nucleotides: TGTGCCAGCATCCCGAAGCCCTTTACAGGGGGCGGAAACACCATATATTTT. Translation gives CASIPKPFTGGGNTIYF.

The rearrangement uses TRBV7-9 and TRBJ2-1; 10 nucleotides agree with TRBD2. Germline CDR1 is SEHNR and CDR2 is FQNEAQ (reference sequence). The J segment lost 8 bases and the V segment lost 3 bases, leaving 13 bases of the junction unmatched. The CDR3 extends over 17 amino acids. The CDR3 DNA is TGTGCCAGCAGCTTCCCCCCTGGACTAGCGGTCGCTTATGAGCAGTTCTTC. This encodes CASSFPPGLAVAYEQFF.

CDR3 in amino acids: CASSPLLAVGYEQYF. CDR3 sequence (DNA): TGTGCCAGCAGCCCCTTACTAGCGGTGGGCTACGAGCAGTACTTC. The chain recombines TRBV7-9 with TRBJ2-7; 8 bases match TRBD2. CDR1 and CDR2 (germline): SEHNR, FQNEAQ (reference sequence). The CDR3 is made up of 15 amino acids. V gave up 5 bases and J gave up 3 bases; unmatched junction bases: 9.

This sequence joins TRBV5-1 and TRBJ2-1; 10 nucleotides align to TRBD2. The CDR3 has 17 amino acids. Germline lookup yields CDR1 SGHRS and CDR2 YFSETQ. Unmatched junction bases numbered 8, after V lost 4 bases and J lost 1 base. The CDR3, as DNA: TGCGCCAGCAGCCTTCGGACTAGCGGACCTTCCTACAATGAGCAGTTCTTC. It specifies CASSLRTSGPSYNEQFF.

The chain links TRBV7-2 to TRBJ1-1, with D possibly TRBD1 on 5 matching bases. The ends were cut back, 3 bases at V and 1 base at J, with 9 bases in the middle. The CDR3 runs 14 residues. CDR1 SGHTA and CDR2 FQGNSA come from the germline V gene. The CDR3 sequence is CASSLQGWNTEAFF. The CDR3 DNA is TGTGCCAGCAGCTTGCAGGGTTGGAACACTGAAGCTTTCTTT.

This clone has only a few counts. The gene calls are TRBV5-4 and TRBJ2-1; 7 bases fit TRBD2. The CDR3 length is 17 residues. The trim removed 1 base at V and 0 bases at J, leaving 7 bases unmatched. Germline CDR1 SGHNT, CDR2 YYREEE (reference sequence). This chain's CDR3 is CASSLLYGGSSYNEQFF. CDR3 in DNA: TGTGCCAGCAGCTTGTTGTACGGCGGGAGCTCCTACAATGAGCAGTTCTTC.

The chain links TRBV3-1 (or the pseudogene TRBV3-2) to TRBJ1-1; 11 bases are shared with TRBD1. This CDR3 has 14 amino acids. Per germline, CDR1 LGHDT and CDR2 YNNKEL (reference sequence). Unmatched junction bases numbered 8, after V lost 6 bases and J lost 8 bases. CDR3 loop: CASSSGTGGREAFF. The DNA for the CDR3 is TGTGCCAGCAGTTCCGGGACAGGGGGGAGGGAAGCTTTCTTT.

The genes are TRBV10-3 and TRBJ1-1; no reliable D call. The length of the CDR3 is 11 residues. V lost 3 bases and J lost 6, with 5 bases in between. The germline V gene has CDR1 ENHRY and CDR2 SYGVKD. The CDR3 DNA follows: TGTGCCATCAGTGATCAGGCTGAAGCTTTCTTT. Residues: CAISDQAEAFF.

This chain uses TRBV7-9 with TRBJ2-7, with 10 nucleotides matching TRBD1. Trimming at V came to 5 bases and at J to 7 bases, leaving 5 bases not matched to a gene. Germline CDR1 SEHNR, CDR2 FQNEAQ (reference sequence). The length of the CDR3 is 13 residues. CDR3 sequence: CASSPDRGREQYF. CDR3 DNA sequence: TGTGCCAGCAGCCCGGACAGGGGGAGAGAGCAGTACTTC. Combining the CDR3 with reference TRBV7-9 and TRBJ2-7 gives the whole variable domain DTGVSQNPRHKITKRGQNVTFRCDPISEHNRLYWYRQTLGQGPEFLTYFQNEAQLEKSRLLSDRFSAERPKGSFSTLEIQRTEQGDSAMYLCASSPDRGREQYFGPGTRLTVT.

The chain couples TRBV7-9 to TRBJ2-1; 11 bases line up with TRBD2. The CDR3 totals 16 residues. After removal of 5 bases from V and 0 bases from J, the junction contained 3 bases not matched to a gene. Germline V lookup: CDR1 SEHNR, CDR2 FQNEAQ (reference sequence). The CDR3 DNA reads as TGTGCCAGCAGCGCAACTAGCGGGAGCTCCTACAATGAGCAGTTCTTC. This translates into CASSATSGSSYNEQFF.

The count of this clone is one. The chain employs TRBV27 and TRBJ2-1; 13 bases match TRBD2. This CDR3 region has 18 residues. The V and J ends lost 7 bases and 0 bases, in that order; junction bases with no gene match: 9. The V gene's germline CDR1 is MNHEY and CDR2 SMNVEV (reference sequence). The CDR3 protein is CASKPLAGGLSSYNEQFF. The DNA of the CDR3 is TGTGCCAGCAAACCACTAGCGGGGGGGCTTAGCTCCTACAATGAGCAGTTCTTC.

This clone was observed a few times. V gene TRBV19 combines with J gene TRBJ1-5; 8 nucleotides agree with TRBD1. The V gene's germline CDR1 is LNHDA and CDR2 SQIVND (reference sequence). J was trimmed by 0 bases and V by 8 bases; bases with no gene match: 9. The CDR3 totals 16 residues. CDR3 sequence (DNA): TGTGCCAGTGAGGGCAGGGGGCTCTATAGCAATCAGCCCCAGCATTTT. It translates to CASEGRGLYSNQPQHF. Full variable domain (remainder filled in from reference TRBV19 and TRBJ1-5): DGGITQSPKYLFRKEGQNVTLSCEQNLNHDAMYWYRQDPGQGLRLIYYSQIVNDFQKGDIAEGYSVSREKKESFPLTVTSAQKNPTAFYLCASEGRGLYSNQPQHFGDGTRLSIL.

The chain employs TRBV5-5 and TRBJ1-5, with 7 bases that match TRBD1. The V gene's germline CDR1 is SGHKS and CDR2 YYEKEE (reference sequence). The CDR3 runs 15 residues. V dropped 4 bases and J dropped 0; count of bases not matched to a gene: 4. This CDR3 is CASSRWDSSNQPQHF. CDR3 bases: TGTGCCAGCAGCCGATGGGACAGTAGCAATCAGCCCCAGCATTTT.

The rearrangement uses TRBV25-1 and TRBJ1-4, with a tentative D call TRBD1 (5 bases). This CDR3 is built from 12 residues. V was clipped by 5 bases and J by 8 bases, with 9 bases between them. Germline lookup yields CDR1 MGHDK and CDR2 SYGVNS. The CDR3 loop is CASSWGEEKLFF. CDR3 DNA: TGTGCCAGCAGTTGGGGGGAGGAAAAACTGTTTTTT.

The rearrangement uses TRBV10-1 and TRBJ1-6; the match to TRBD1 covers 9 bases. Trimming removed 11 bases from V and 0 bases from J; junction bases left unmatched: 14. Germline-derived CDR1 and CDR2 are WNHNN and SYGVQD (reference sequence). This CDR3 is 18 amino acids long. The CDR3 nucleotides are TGCGCCGGACCAACAGGGGGCTCTACGTACTCCTATAATTCACCCCTCCACTTT. It specifies CAGPTGGSTYSYNSPLHF.

This clone came up a few times. V is TRBV19 and J is TRBJ1-1, with D uncertain. This CDR3 spans 14 amino acids. V was shortened by 1 base and J by 8 bases, with 14 bases between the two germline ends. Germline CDR1 reads LNHDA; CDR2 reads SQIVND (reference sequence). The CDR3 here is CASSIGVSMREAFF. CDR3 sequence (DNA): TGTGCCAGTAGTATAGGCGTGTCGATGCGGGAAGCTTTCTTT. The variable domain in full, completed from reference TRBV19 and TRBJ1-1, reads DGGITQSPKYLFRKEGQNVTLSCEQNLNHDAMYWYRQDPGQGLRLIYYSQIVNDFQKGDIAEGYSVSREKKESFPLTVTSAQKNPTAFYLCASSIGVSMREAFFGQGTRLTVV.

The J gene is TRBJ2-5, the V gene TRBV6-7; D possibly corresponds to TRBD1 (5 bases). TRBV6-7 is an ORF for which the function is uncertain. The CDR3 covers 14 residues. V was clipped by 6 bases and J by 5 bases, with 16 bases between them. Written as DNA, the CDR3 is TGTGCCAGCAGGGAGACTCAGGGTCTCGAGACCCAGTACTTC. It specifies CASRETQGLETQYF.

The chain carries TRBV7-2 and TRBJ2-7; possibly TRBD2 for D (6 bases). Germline CDR1 reads SGHTA; CDR2 reads FQGNSA. The CDR3 loop spans 14 amino acids. V lost 4 bases and J 3 bases, leaving 13 bases between the germline ends. As DNA, the CDR3 is TGTGCCAGCAGCTCGGAGGGCGGAGTCTACGAGCAGTACTTC. Residues: CASSSEGGVYEQYF.